One and the same sample provided the 30 T cell receptor beta chains below, sequenced in a study of STAT5B mutations in CD4+ large granular lymphocyte leukemia. The method was immunoSEQ multiplex PCR; TCRdb's version includes in-frame clones alone and lacks a portion of them. The sample holds more than 30,000 clones, over 65% seen once. The sample taken for sequencing was CD4+ T cells from blood buffy coats. These receptors came from a human donor in good health.

The chain is built from TRBV4-3 and TRBJ1-1, with a tentative D call TRBD1 (6 bases). The V gene's germline CDR1 is LGHNA and CDR2 YSLEER. The CDR3 length is 13 residues. The germline V and J ends were trimmed by 6 bases and 1 base, with 9 bases remaining between them. The CDR3 is CASRGGRNTEAFF. CDR3 DNA: TGCGCCAGCAGGGGGGGGCGGAACACTGAAGCTTTCTTT.

The rearrangement joins TRBV18 to TRBJ2-5; TRBD2 is a possible D gene (6 bases). Deletions cut 6 bases from V and 2 bases from J, with 16 bases between. There are 15 residues in the CDR3. Germline CDR1 and CDR2: KGHSH and LQKENI. The CDR3 sequence: CASSLGRGIQETQYF. CDR3 nucleotide sequence: TGTGCCAGCTCCCTAGGCCGGGGGATTCAAGAGACCCAGTACTTC.

The chain links TRBV6-1 to TRBJ1-1, with D uncertain. Germline CDR1 MNHNS, CDR2 SASEGT. The CDR3 length is 14 residues. Trimming removed 10 bases at V and 0 bases at J, with 15 bases between. In nucleotides, the CDR3 is TGTGCCACCCCGCGGGAGCGTATGAACACTGAAGCTTTCTTT. This encodes CATPRERMNTEAFF.

This sequence joins TRBV20-1 and TRBJ1-4, with D uncertain. V was shortened by 3 bases and J by 13 bases, with 12 bases between the two germline ends. The CDR3 runs to 11 residues. The germline V gene has CDR1 DFQATT and CDR2 SNEGSKA (reference sequence). The CDR3 sequence is CSASRADRLFF. As DNA, the CDR3 is TGCAGTGCTAGTAGGGCAGATCGACTGTTTTTT.

The V and J genes are TRBV7-2 and TRBJ1-4; no firm D call. The V end lost 3 bases, the J end lost 0 bases, and 8 bases lay between the germline ends. The CDR3 contains 15 residues. Per the germline V gene, CDR1 is SGHTA and CDR2 is FQGNSA. Here the CDR3 DNA reads TGTGCCAGCAGCTTTAGCGGGGCAACTAATGAAAAACTGTTTTTT. It codes for CASSFSGATNEKLFF. Drawing the rest from reference TRBV7-2 and TRBJ1-4, the complete variable domain is GAGVSQSPSNKVTEKGKDVELRCDPISGHTALYWYRQSLGQGLEFLIYFQGNSAPDKSGLPSDRFSAERTGGSVSTLTIQRTQQEDSAVYLCASSFSGATNEKLFFGSGTQLSVL.

This clone has only one observation. The chain joins TRBV7-2 to TRBJ1-5; possibly TRBD1 for D (5 bases). Germline loops: CDR1 SGHTA, CDR2 FQGNSA. Deletions cut 5 bases from V and 2 bases from J, with 16 bases between. The CDR3 has 16 amino acids. CDR3: CASSRNYLQGNQPQHF. CDR3 bases: TGTGCCAGCAGCCGCAATTACCTACAGGGCAATCAGCCCCAGCATTTT.

This clone was seen just once. J is TRBJ1-5 and V is TRBV11-3; perhaps TRBD1 as D (5 bases). Germline V gives CDR1 SGHNT, CDR2 YENEEA. With 4 bases removed from V and 5 bases from J, the gap between germline ends came to 18 bases. This CDR3 has 16 residues. CDR3 DNA: TGTGCCAGCAGCTCCCGGGCAGGGTGTAGGGATCAGCCCCAGCATTTT. It specifies CASSSRAGCRDQPQHF.

This clone was seen just once. The chain uses TRBV7-8 and TRBJ2-1; tentative D call: TRBD2 (6 bases). The CDR3 covers 16 residues. V shed 4 bases and J shed 3 bases, with 16 bases lying between them. From germline, CDR1 is SGHVS and CDR2 FQNEAQ. The CDR3 DNA sequence: TGTGCCAGCAGCTCCGACGTAGCGGCGGGCTACAATGAGCAGTTCTTC. Its translation is CASSSDVAAGYNEQFF.

This clone has a handful of counts. The V gene is TRBV4-1, the J gene TRBJ1-1; 9 positions match TRBD1. This CDR3 contains 16 residues. V gave up 4 bases and J gave up 1 base; unmatched junction bases: 7. Germline lookup yields CDR1 MGHRA and CDR2 YSYEKL. As DNA, the CDR3 is TGCGCCAGCAGCCCTCGAACGGGACAGGGGAACACTGAAGCTTTCTTT. Translated, it gives CASSPRTGQGNTEAFF.

The chain couples TRBV7-2 to TRBJ2-2; 8 bases are a match to TRBD2. V shed 6 bases, J shed 1 base, and the junction held 4 bases outside the gene matches. This CDR3 comprises 15 residues. Germline V gene data show CDR1 as SGHTA and CDR2 as FQGNSA. The chain's CDR3 is CASRITSGNTGELFF. DNA of the CDR3: TGTGCCAGCAGGATCACTAGCGGGAACACCGGGGAGCTGTTTTTT.

This clone was recorded once. V and J are TRBV6-5 and TRBJ2-7; 7 bases are a match to TRBD1. V lost 6 bases, J lost 2 bases, and 7 bases stayed unmatched. CDR1 is MNHEY, CDR2 SVGAGI, per germline. The CDR3 extends over 14 amino acids. CDR3 bases: TGTGCCAGCAGGAGGGACAGCCCAACCTACGAGCAGTACTTC. Its translation is CASRRDSPTYEQYF.

The chain has TRBV19 and TRBJ2-5, with a weak D call TRBD1 (5 bases). The germline gives CDR1 LNHDA, CDR2 SQIVND (reference sequence). V was pared by 2 bases and J by 3 bases, with 10 bases between. This CDR3 spans 14 amino acids. The CDR3 loop reads CASSISDSKETQYF. DNA of the CDR3: TGTGCCAGTAGTATATCCGACAGCAAAGAGACCCAGTACTTC.

The chain carries TRBV15 and TRBJ2-5; the D gene is possibly TRBD1 (7 bases). Germline loops: CDR1 LNHNV, CDR2 YYDKDF (reference sequence). V shed 8 bases and J shed 4 bases, with 14 bases lying between them. The CDR3 runs to 13 residues. For the CDR3, the DNA is TGTGCCACCGAGGCAGGGGGGATAGAGACCCAGTACTTC. The encoded protein is CATEAGGIETQYF.

The chain uses TRBV2 and TRBJ1-4; D is possibly TRBD1 (5 bases). The CDR3 covers 15 residues. The germline V gene encodes CDR1 SNHLY and CDR2 FYNNEI. The V and J ends lost 4 bases and 3 bases respectively, with 12 bases between them. As DNA, the CDR3 is TGTGCCAGCAGTGGTACGGGGCTACCTAATGAAAAACTGTTTTTT. Translating it yields CASSGTGLPNEKLFF.

DNA of the CDR3: TGTGCCAGCACTGGGACTAGCGGGAGCCTCGAGGAGTTCTTC. As protein: CASTGTSGSLEEFF. This rearrangement joins TRBV2 to TRBJ2-1, with TRBD2 matching 14 bases. The CDR3 contains 14 residues. After removal of 7 bases from V and 14 bases from J, the junction contained 10 bases not matched to a gene. Germline CDR1 is SNHLY and CDR2 is FYNNEI. Filled out from reference TRBV2 and TRBJ2-1, the complete variable domain reads EPEVTQTPSHQVTQMGQEVILRCVPISNHLYFYWYRQILGQKVEFLVSFYNNEISEKSEIFDDQFSVERPDGSNFTLKIRSTKLEDSAMYFCASTGTSGSLEEFFGPGTRLTVL.

This clone came up a few times. The chain has TRBV21-1 and TRBJ1-4; the D segment call TRBD1 is taken from the table without a DNA check. TRBV21-1 is flagged as a pseudogene. The CDR3 covers 15 residues. Here the CDR3 DNA reads TGTGCCATCCCCAAGATCGGGACAGTGAATGAAAAACTGTTTTTT. This translates into CAIPKIGTVNEKLFF.

The V and J genes are TRBV6-6 and TRBJ1-2, with 8 bases that match TRBD1. This CDR3 has 12 residues. J gave up 7 bases and V 3 bases, and 1 base lay outside the gene matches. The germline V gene has CDR1 MNHNY and CDR2 SVGAGI (reference sequence). The CDR3 here is CASSYGQGGYTF. The CDR3 DNA reads as TGTGCCAGCAGTTATGGACAGGGTGGCTACACCTTC.

V gene TRBV11-2 combines with J gene TRBJ2-2; D gene uncertain. With 8 bases removed from V and 6 bases from J, the gap between germline ends came to 22 bases. Looked up from germline, CDR1 is SGHAT and CDR2 is FQNNGV. The CDR3 consists of 16 residues. The CDR3 reads CASAYDGWAGSGELFF. Written as DNA, the CDR3 is TGTGCCAGCGCATATGACGGGTGGGCCGGGTCCGGGGAGCTGTTTTTT.

The V call is TRBV19, the J call TRBJ2-6; D remains unclear. Trimming pared 1 base from V and 4 bases from J, leaving 17 bases between. Germline CDR1 is LNHDA and CDR2 is SQIVND (reference sequence). The CDR3 sequence is 18 residues long. The CDR3 protein is CASSIVGYLPGGANVLTF. The CDR3 region has the DNA TGTGCCAGTAGTATAGTTGGCTACCTGCCGGGCGGGGCCAACGTCCTGACTTTC.

The V and J genes are TRBV27 and TRBJ2-7; 8 positions agree with TRBD1. This CDR3 has 14 residues. The V gene end was trimmed by 6 bases and the J gene end by 4 bases; junction bases not matched to a gene: 8. In germline, CDR1 is MNHEY, CDR2 SMNVEV (reference sequence). The CDR3 region is CASRRRTGPYEQYF. The CDR3, as DNA: TGTGCCAGCAGACGACGGACAGGGCCGTACGAGCAGTACTTC.

This sequence joins TRBV27 and TRBJ2-7; D is undetermined. Per the germline V gene, CDR1 is MNHEY and CDR2 is SMNVEV (reference sequence). The CDR3 has 15 residues. V lost 3 bases to trimming and J lost 2 bases, with 14 bases between them. CDR3 coding DNA: TGTGCCAGCAGTTTCTATGCGACCAGTACCTACGAGCAGTACTTC. Encoded protein: CASSFYATSTYEQYF.

The chain has TRBV7-6 and TRBJ1-1, with no clear D. Germline CDR1 and CDR2: SGHVS and FNYEAQ. Trimming took 0 bases from V and 1 from J, leaving 9 bases between them. The CDR3 sequence is 15 residues long. CDR3 coding DNA: TGTGCCAGCAGCTTAGCGTGGTCCCAGAACACTGAAGCTTTCTTT. Its protein product is CASSLAWSQNTEAFF.

The chain carries TRBV5-4 and TRBJ2-7, with D perhaps matching TRBD2 (6 bases). Deletions cut 4 bases from V and 0 bases from J, with 8 bases between. Germline V gene sequence: CDR1 SGHNT, CDR2 YYREEE (reference sequence). The CDR3 is 13 residues long. The CDR3: CASSAGSSYEQYF. The CDR3 bases are TGTGCCAGCAGCGCGGGGAGCTCCTACGAGCAGTACTTC.

The gene calls are TRBV5-1 and TRBJ2-5, with D uncertain. Germline assignment: CDR1 SGHRS and CDR2 YFSETQ. Trimming stripped 6 bases from V and 5 bases from J, with 20 bases between. The CDR3 contains 15 residues. The CDR3 region has the DNA TGCGCCAGCAACCGACTCTCGGCCCTGGGGGAGACCCAGTACTTC. This sequence encodes CASNRLSALGETQYF.

The chain joins TRBV5-6 to TRBJ2-1; 10 bases line up with TRBD2. CDR3 length equals 16 residues. V lost 2 bases, J lost 8 bases, and 10 bases stayed unmatched. CDR1 SGHDT and CDR2 YYEEEE come from the germline V gene. The CDR3 region has the DNA TGTGCCAGCAGCTTTGGGTTAGCGGGAGGTGCCCATGAGCAGTTCTTC. It is translated as CASSFGLAGGAHEQFF. Full variable domain (remainder filled in from reference TRBV5-6 and TRBJ2-1): DAGVTQSPTHLIKTRGQQVTLRCSPKSGHDTVSWYQQALGQGPQFIFQYYEEEERQRGNFPDRFSGHQFPNYSSELNVNALLLGDSALYLCASSFGLAGGAHEQFFGPGTRLTVL.

The table lists this clone with a count of one. The CDR3 is CASKNDRGYANVLTF. CDR3 DNA sequence: TGTGCCAGTAAGAACGACAGGGGTTATGCCAACGTCCTGACTTTC. This chain connects TRBV19 to TRBJ2-6; 8 nucleotides match TRBD1. This CDR3 spans 15 amino acids. The germline V gene has CDR1 LNHDA and CDR2 SQIVND (reference sequence). Unmatched junction bases numbered 9, after V lost 7 bases and J lost 7 bases.

The chain's CDR3 is CSAIGAVEAFF. The CDR3 bases are TGCAGTGCTATAGGGGCGGTTGAAGCTTTCTTT. The chain is built from TRBV20-1 and TRBJ1-1; TRBD1 might be the D (5 bases). Germline CDR1 is DFQATT and CDR2 is SNEGSKA (reference sequence). Trimming removed 4 bases at V and 7 bases at J, with 10 bases between. CDR3 length equals 11 residues.

This CDR3 is CASSSAHRQFPNTEAFF. CDR3 DNA: TGTGCCAGCAGCTCCGCCCACAGGCAGTTTCCGAACACTGAAGCTTTCTTT. The chain recombines TRBV7-8 with TRBJ1-1; maybe TRBD1 (5 bases). From germline, CDR1 is SGHVS and CDR2 FQNEAQ. With 4 bases removed from V and 1 base from J, the gap between germline ends came to 19 bases. This CDR3 region has 17 residues.

The rearrangement uses TRBV21-1 and TRBJ2-1; TRBD2 is the table's D call and was not checked against the DNA. TRBV21-1 is marked as a pseudogene. The CDR3 contains 16 residues. CDR3 bases: TGTGCCAGCAGCCCATTACTAGCGTACTCCTACAATGAGCAGTTCTTC. This gives the protein CASSPLLAYSYNEQFF.

The chain uses TRBV7-9 and TRBJ2-3; 11 bases fit TRBD2. Looked up from germline, CDR1 is SEHNR and CDR2 is FQNEAQ (reference sequence). The CDR3 has 16 residues. V dropped 6 bases and J dropped 0; count of bases not matched to a gene: 5. CDR3 DNA sequence: TGTGCCAGCAGTAGGACTAGCGGGCCTAGCACAGATACGCAGTATTTT. Amino acid sequence: CASSRTSGPSTDTQYF.